Listed below are T cell receptor beta chains from one sample, sequenced in a study of T cell responses to AZD1222 COVID-19 vaccine. The method was immunoSEQ multiplex PCR; TCRdb's version includes in-frame clones alone and lacks a portion of them. The repertoire holds 150,000 to 180,000 clones, with around 85% as singletons. Sequences were derived from peripheral blood, sampled after recovery from COVID-19. The receptors derive from an adult who had recovered from COVID-19. Both conserved end residues are part of each CDR3. The order of the fields is J gene, clone size, D gene, V gene, CDR3 protein, CDR3 DNA. The D gene is left open where the match is weak. Size tells how often a clone was seen (once, few, many) or the class of an expanded clone, and some rows leave it out.

j_gene: TRBJ1-1
abundance: -
d_gene: TRBD1
v_gene: TRBV2
CDR3aa: CASSRDRAKNTEAFF
CDR3nt: TGTGCCAGCAGTCGGGACAGGGCGAAGAACACTGAAGCTTTCTTT

j_gene: TRBJ1-3
abundance: -
d_gene: -
v_gene: TRBV9
CDR3aa: CASSASGGGISGNTIYF
CDR3nt: TGTGCCAGCAGCGCCTCCGGGGGGGGGATCTCTGGAAACACCATATATTTT

j_gene: TRBJ1-1
abundance: -
d_gene: -
v_gene: TRBV7-8
CDR3aa: CASSLNIFRGNTEAFF
CDR3nt: TGTGCCAGCAGCTTAAATATTTTCAGGGGGAACACTGAAGCTTTCTTT

j_gene: TRBJ1-1
abundance: -
d_gene: TRBD1
v_gene: TRBV7-9
CDR3aa: CASSRPGQGDTEAFF
CDR3nt: TGTGCCAGCAGCCGTCCGGGACAGGGGGACACTGAAGCTTTCTTT

j_gene: TRBJ2-1
abundance: -
d_gene: TRBD2
v_gene: TRBV3-1/TRBV3-2
CDR3aa: CASSLVLLAGVRGEQFF
CDR3nt: TGTGCCAGCAGCCTGGTCCTCTTAGCGGGAGTAAGAGGTGAGCAGTTCTTC

j_gene: TRBJ2-7
abundance: -
d_gene: -
v_gene: TRBV7-2
CDR3aa: CASSLVSLGSSYEQYF
CDR3nt: TGTGCCAGCAGCTTAGTGTCTCTAGGCAGCTCCTACGAGCAGTACTTC

j_gene: TRBJ2-2
abundance: -
d_gene: TRBD1
v_gene: TRBV5-4
CDR3aa: CASSNGQGSTGELFF
CDR3nt: TGTGCCAGCAGCAATGGACAGGGTAGCACCGGGGAGCTGTTTTTT

j_gene: TRBJ2-1
abundance: -
d_gene: -
v_gene: TRBV18
CDR3aa: CASSRESHEQFF
CDR3nt: TGTGCCAGCTCACGGGAATCCCATGAGCAGTTCTTC

j_gene: TRBJ1-2
abundance: -
d_gene: TRBD1
v_gene: TRBV19
CDR3aa: CATRMGQSYGYTF
CDR3nt: TGTGCCACCCGCATGGGACAGTCATATGGCTACACCTTC

j_gene: TRBJ2-2
abundance: -
d_gene: -
v_gene: TRBV9
CDR3aa: CASSVVSNTGELFF
CDR3nt: TGTGCCAGCAGCGTCGTCAGTAACACCGGGGAGCTGTTTTTT

j_gene: TRBJ2-7
abundance: -
d_gene: TRBD1
v_gene: TRBV7-9
CDR3aa: CASSDTGVVLSYEQYF
CDR3nt: TGTGCCAGCAGCGACACAGGGGTAGTCCTCTCCTACGAGCAGTACTTC

j_gene: TRBJ1-6
abundance: -
d_gene: -
v_gene: TRBV7-2
CDR3aa: CASTLTWGSPLHF
CDR3nt: TGTGCCAGCACCCTGACGTGGGGGTCCCCCCTCCACTTT

j_gene: TRBJ2-5
abundance: -
d_gene: TRBD2
v_gene: TRBV24-1
CDR3aa: CATSEAGGTEQETQYF
CDR3nt: TGTGCCACCAGTGAGGCGGGGGGGACGGAACAAGAGACCCAGTACTTC

j_gene: TRBJ2-2
abundance: few
d_gene: -
v_gene: TRBV5-1
CDR3aa: CASSLGGNTGELFF
CDR3nt: TGCGCCAGCAGCTTGGGAGGAAACACCGGGGAGCTGTTTTTT

j_gene: TRBJ2-3
abundance: -
d_gene: TRBD2
v_gene: TRBV7-9
CDR3aa: CASGFGGADTQYF
CDR3nt: TGTGCCAGCGGCTTCGGGGGGGCAGATACGCAGTATTTT

j_gene: TRBJ2-7
abundance: -
d_gene: TRBD1
v_gene: TRBV11-1
CDR3aa: CASSSPGTGMHEQYF
CDR3nt: TGTGCCAGCAGCTCACCAGGGACAGGGATGCACGAGCAGTACTTC

j_gene: TRBJ2-7
abundance: -
d_gene: -
v_gene: TRBV28
CDR3aa: CASSSTGTLYEQYF
CDR3nt: TGTGCCAGCAGTTCCACAGGGACTCTCTACGAGCAGTACTTC

j_gene: TRBJ2-3
abundance: -
d_gene: TRBD1
v_gene: TRBV11-2
CDR3aa: CASTLTGGFEDTQYF
CDR3nt: TGTGCCAGCACCCTGACAGGGGGTTTTGAAGATACGCAGTATTTT

j_gene: TRBJ2-2
abundance: -
d_gene: -
v_gene: TRBV14
CDR3aa: CASSLARAPHTIENTGELFF
CDR3nt: TGTGCCAGCAGCCTAGCCAGGGCCCCGCATACAATCGAGAACACCGGGGAGCTGTTTTTT

j_gene: TRBJ2-7
abundance: medium-sized
d_gene: -
v_gene: TRBV7-2
CDR3aa: CASSLAAGANEQYF
CDR3nt: TGTGCCAGCAGCTTAGCGGCAGGGGCGAACGAGCAGTACTTC

j_gene: TRBJ1-1
abundance: -
d_gene: -
v_gene: TRBV2
CDR3aa: CASSEWGPRGTEAFF
CDR3nt: TGTGCCAGCAGTGAATGGGGGCCCAGGGGCACTGAAGCTTTCTTT

j_gene: TRBJ1-2
abundance: few
d_gene: -
v_gene: TRBV27
CDR3aa: CASSPTGLGYGYTF
CDR3nt: TGTGCCAGCAGTCCCACAGGGCTTGGGTATGGCTACACCTTC

j_gene: TRBJ2-2
abundance: -
d_gene: -
v_gene: TRBV27
CDR3aa: CASSWGTRGGELFF
CDR3nt: TGTGCCAGCAGTTGGGGGACCAGGGGCGGGGAGCTGTTTTTT

j_gene: TRBJ1-1
abundance: -
d_gene: -
v_gene: TRBV6-5
CDR3aa: CASSYRYLGIGTEAFF
CDR3nt: TGTGCCAGCAGTTACAGGTATCTAGGGATTGGCACTGAAGCTTTCTTT

j_gene: TRBJ2-1
abundance: once
d_gene: TRBD2
v_gene: TRBV6-5
CDR3aa: CASTKDSGSYNEQFF
CDR3nt: TGTGCCAGCACCAAAGATAGCGGGAGTTACAATGAGCAGTTCTTC

j_gene: TRBJ2-7
abundance: once
d_gene: -
v_gene: TRBV18
CDR3aa: CASSPQDTSYEQYF
CDR3nt: TGTGCCAGCTCACCACAAGACACTTCCTACGAGCAGTACTTC

j_gene: TRBJ1-3
abundance: few
d_gene: -
v_gene: TRBV5-4
CDR3aa: CASSPGQPGTIYF
CDR3nt: TGTGCCAGCAGCCCCGGACAGCCGGGCACCATATATTTT

j_gene: TRBJ2-5
abundance: -
d_gene: -
v_gene: TRBV28
CDR3aa: CASSFLGLAGETQYF
CDR3nt: TGTGCCAGCAGTTTCCTGGGCCTCGCTGGAGAGACCCAGTACTTC

j_gene: TRBJ2-1
abundance: -
d_gene: TRBD1
v_gene: TRBV6-5
CDR3aa: CASSSTGGSYNEQFF
CDR3nt: TGTGCCAGCAGTAGTACAGGGGGCTCCTACAATGAGCAGTTCTTC

j_gene: TRBJ2-7
abundance: -
d_gene: -
v_gene: TRBV11-1
CDR3aa: CASSSGRTLNSYEQYF
CDR3nt: TGTGCCAGCAGCTCCGGACGGACCCTTAACTCCTACGAGCAGTACTTC

j_gene: TRBJ2-7
abundance: -
d_gene: -
v_gene: TRBV21-1
CDR3aa: CASSARDSVGGEQYF
CDR3nt: TGTGCCAGCAGCGCCCGGGACTCGGTGGGGGGGGAGCAGTACTTC

j_gene: TRBJ2-5
abundance: -
d_gene: TRBD1
v_gene: TRBV29-1
CDR3aa: CSVDGQGASKTQYF
CDR3nt: TGCAGCGTTGACGGACAGGGGGCGAGTAAGACCCAGTACTTC

j_gene: TRBJ2-3
abundance: -
d_gene: -
v_gene: TRBV19
CDR3aa: CASSQTGSSTDTQYF
CDR3nt: TGTGCCAGTAGTCAAACAGGGTCTAGCACAGATACGCAGTATTTT

j_gene: TRBJ2-7
abundance: -
d_gene: TRBD1
v_gene: TRBV19
CDR3aa: CASSPPRGPSYEQYF
CDR3nt: TGTGCCAGTAGTCCCCCCAGGGGGCCTTCCTACGAGCAGTACTTC

j_gene: TRBJ2-7
abundance: -
d_gene: -
v_gene: TRBV9
CDR3aa: CASSEGTGRDEQYF
CDR3nt: TGTGCCAGCAGCGAGGGGACGGGCAGAGACGAGCAGTACTTC

j_gene: TRBJ2-7
abundance: -
d_gene: TRBD2
v_gene: TRBV6-1
CDR3aa: CASSEAPSGTYEQYF
CDR3nt: TGTGCCAGCAGTGAAGCCCCTAGCGGGACCTACGAGCAGTACTTC

j_gene: TRBJ1-5
abundance: -
d_gene: TRBD1
v_gene: TRBV6-5
CDR3aa: CASSYGTGVRQPQHF
CDR3nt: TGTGCCAGCAGTTATGGGACAGGGGTAAGGCAGCCCCAGCATTTT

j_gene: TRBJ2-3
abundance: once
d_gene: -
v_gene: TRBV27
CDR3aa: CASSIRDTLTDTQYF
CDR3nt: TGTGCCAGCAGTATCCGGGACACCCTCACAGATACGCAGTATTTT

j_gene: TRBJ2-3
abundance: -
d_gene: TRBD1
v_gene: TRBV28
CDR3aa: CASSLFGTGEDTQYF
CDR3nt: TGTGCCAGCAGTTTATTTGGGACAGGGGAAGATACGCAGTATTTT

j_gene: TRBJ2-1
abundance: -
d_gene: TRBD2
v_gene: TRBV11-2
CDR3aa: CASSLRASGDEQFF
CDR3nt: TGTGCCAGCAGCTTACGGGCTAGCGGCGATGAGCAGTTCTTC

j_gene: TRBJ2-5
abundance: -
d_gene: -
v_gene: TRBV3-1/TRBV3-2
CDR3aa: CASSQDANRLSLETQYF
CDR3nt: TGTGCCAGCAGCCAAGACGCCAACAGGCTAAGTCTAGAGACCCAGTACTTC

j_gene: TRBJ2-7
abundance: few
d_gene: TRBD1
v_gene: TRBV11-1
CDR3aa: CASSFSGQGAHEQYF
CDR3nt: TGTGCCAGCAGCTTCTCCGGACAGGGGGCCCACGAGCAGTACTTC

j_gene: TRBJ1-6
abundance: -
d_gene: -
v_gene: TRBV18
CDR3aa: CASSPPYSGLNSPLHF
CDR3nt: TGTGCCAGCTCACCACCGTATTCTGGGCTAAATTCACCCCTCCACTTT

j_gene: TRBJ2-1
abundance: once
d_gene: -
v_gene: TRBV27
CDR3aa: CASSPLGGPSYNEQFF
CDR3nt: TGTGCCAGCAGTCCCCTGGGGGGGCCGTCCTACAATGAGCAGTTCTTC

j_gene: TRBJ2-1
abundance: -
d_gene: -
v_gene: TRBV5-6
CDR3aa: CASTPLSSYNEQFF
CDR3nt: TGTGCCAGCACCCCACTTAGCTCCTACAATGAGCAGTTCTTC